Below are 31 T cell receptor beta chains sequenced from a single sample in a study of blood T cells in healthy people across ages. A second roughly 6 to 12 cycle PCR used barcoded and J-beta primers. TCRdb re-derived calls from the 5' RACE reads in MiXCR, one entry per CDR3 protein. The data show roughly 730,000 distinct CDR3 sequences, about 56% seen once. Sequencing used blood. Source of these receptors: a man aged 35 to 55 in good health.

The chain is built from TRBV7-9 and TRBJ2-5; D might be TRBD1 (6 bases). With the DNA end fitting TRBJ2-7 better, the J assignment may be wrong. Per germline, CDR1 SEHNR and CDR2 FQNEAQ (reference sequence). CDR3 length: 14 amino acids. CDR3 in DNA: TGTGCCAGCAGTACGAGGACAGCAACCTACGAGCAGTACTTC. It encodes CASSTRTATYEQYF.

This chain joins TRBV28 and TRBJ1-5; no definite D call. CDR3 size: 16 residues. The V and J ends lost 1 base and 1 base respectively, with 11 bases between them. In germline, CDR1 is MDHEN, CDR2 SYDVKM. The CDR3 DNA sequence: TGTGCCAGCAGTTTATTTTTGGCCCCGAGCAATCAGCCCCAGCATTTT. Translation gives CASSLFLAPSNQPQHF.

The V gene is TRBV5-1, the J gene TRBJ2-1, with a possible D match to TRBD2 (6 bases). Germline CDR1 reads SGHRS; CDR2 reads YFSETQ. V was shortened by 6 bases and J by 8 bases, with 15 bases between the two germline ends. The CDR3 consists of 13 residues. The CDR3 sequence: CASTRGGFDEQFF. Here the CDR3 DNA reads TGCGCCAGCACCCGAGGAGGGTTCGATGAGCAGTTCTTC.

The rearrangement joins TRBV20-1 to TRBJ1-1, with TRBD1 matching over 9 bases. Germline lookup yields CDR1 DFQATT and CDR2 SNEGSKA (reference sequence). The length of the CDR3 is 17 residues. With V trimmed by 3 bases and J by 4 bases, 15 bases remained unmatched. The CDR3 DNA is TGCAGTGCTAGTGGCGGGACAGGGCATTTTCGGAGCACTGAAGCTTTCTTT. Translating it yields CSASGGTGHFRSTEAFF.

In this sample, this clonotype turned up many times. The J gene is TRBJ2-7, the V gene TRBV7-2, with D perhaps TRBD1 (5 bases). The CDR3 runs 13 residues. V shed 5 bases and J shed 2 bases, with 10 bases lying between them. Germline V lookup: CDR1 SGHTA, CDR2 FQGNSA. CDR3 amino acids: CASSHRQTYEQYF. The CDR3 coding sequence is TGTGCCAGCAGCCACAGACAGACCTACGAGCAGTACTTC.

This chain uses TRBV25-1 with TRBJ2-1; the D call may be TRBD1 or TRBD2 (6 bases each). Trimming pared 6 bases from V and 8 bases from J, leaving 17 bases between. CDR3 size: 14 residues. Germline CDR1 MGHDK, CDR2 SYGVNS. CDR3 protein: CASSRTTPGDEQFF. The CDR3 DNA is TGTGCCAGCAGCCGGACTACCCCAGGGGATGAGCAGTTCTTC.

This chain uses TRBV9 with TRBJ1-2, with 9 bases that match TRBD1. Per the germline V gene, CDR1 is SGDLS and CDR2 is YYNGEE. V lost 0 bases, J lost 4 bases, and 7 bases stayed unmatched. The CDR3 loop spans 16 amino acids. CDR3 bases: TGTGCCAGCAGCGTAGGACCGGGACAGGGAAGCTATGGCTACACCTTC. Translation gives CASSVGPGQGSYGYTF.

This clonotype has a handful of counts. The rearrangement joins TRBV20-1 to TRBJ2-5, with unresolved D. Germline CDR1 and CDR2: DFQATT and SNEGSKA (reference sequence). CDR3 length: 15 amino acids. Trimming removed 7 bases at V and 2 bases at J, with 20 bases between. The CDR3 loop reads CSVPPGRTFQETQYF. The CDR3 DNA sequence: TGCAGTGTCCCGCCGGGTAGGACCTTTCAAGAGACCCAGTACTTC.

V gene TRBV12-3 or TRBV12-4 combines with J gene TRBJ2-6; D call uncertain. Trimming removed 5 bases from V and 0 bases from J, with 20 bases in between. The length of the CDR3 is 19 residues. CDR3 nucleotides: TGTGCCAGCAGTGGTTACCTCCGGGTTACCGACTCTGGGGCCAACGTCCTGACTTTC. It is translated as CASSGYLRVTDSGANVLTF.

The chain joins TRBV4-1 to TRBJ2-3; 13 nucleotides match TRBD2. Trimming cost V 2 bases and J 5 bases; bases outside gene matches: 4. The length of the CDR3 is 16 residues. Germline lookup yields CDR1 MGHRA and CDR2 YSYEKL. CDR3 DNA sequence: TGCGCCAGCAGCCAAAGGACTAGCGGGAGAGGAGATACGCAGTATTTT. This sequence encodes CASSQRTSGRGDTQYF.

The CDR3 DNA sequence: TGCGCCAGCAGGAGAGAGGGGTCTGAGCAGTTCTTC. Amino acid sequence: CASRREGSEQFF. This chain uses TRBV5-1 with TRBJ2-1; D tentatively reads TRBD1 or TRBD2 (5 bases each). Germline V gene lookup returns CDR1 SGHRS and CDR2 YFSETQ. The CDR3 loop spans 12 amino acids. V lost 5 bases and J 9 bases, leaving 12 bases between the germline ends. Variable domain in full (rest from reference TRBV5-1 and TRBJ2-1): KAGVTQTPRYLIKTRGQQVTLSCSPISGHRSVSWYQQTPGQGLQFLFEYFSETQRNKGNFPGRFSGRQFSNSRSEMNVSTLELGDSALYLCASRREGSEQFFGPGTRLTVL.

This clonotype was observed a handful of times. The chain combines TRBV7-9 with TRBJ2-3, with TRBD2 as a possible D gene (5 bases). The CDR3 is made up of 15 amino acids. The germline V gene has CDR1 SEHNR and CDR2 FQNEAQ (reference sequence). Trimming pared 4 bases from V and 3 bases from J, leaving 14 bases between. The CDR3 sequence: CASSWSGSLTDTQYF. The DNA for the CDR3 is TGTGCCAGCAGCTGGTCGGGGTCTTTGACAGATACGCAGTATTTT.

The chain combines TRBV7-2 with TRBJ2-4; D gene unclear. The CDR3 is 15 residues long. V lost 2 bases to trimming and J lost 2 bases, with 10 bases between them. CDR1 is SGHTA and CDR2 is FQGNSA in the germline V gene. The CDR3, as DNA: TGTGCCAGCAGCTTATCTGAAGGAACCAAAAACATTCAGTACTTC. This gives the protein CASSLSEGTKNIQYF.

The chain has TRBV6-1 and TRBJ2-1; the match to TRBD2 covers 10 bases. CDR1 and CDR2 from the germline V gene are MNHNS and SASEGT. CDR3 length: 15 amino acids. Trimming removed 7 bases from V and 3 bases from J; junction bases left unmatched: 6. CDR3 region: CASTAGTSDYNEQFF. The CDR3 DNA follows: TGTGCCAGCACCGCCGGGACTAGCGACTACAATGAGCAGTTCTTC.

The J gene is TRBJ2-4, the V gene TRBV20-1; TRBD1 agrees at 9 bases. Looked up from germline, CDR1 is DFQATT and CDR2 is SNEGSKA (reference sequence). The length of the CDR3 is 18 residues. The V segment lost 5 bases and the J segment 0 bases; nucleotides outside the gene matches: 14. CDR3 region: CSAGPGTGPALAKNIQYF. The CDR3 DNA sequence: TGCAGTGCTGGCCCCGGGACAGGGCCGGCCCTAGCCAAAAACATTCAGTACTTC.

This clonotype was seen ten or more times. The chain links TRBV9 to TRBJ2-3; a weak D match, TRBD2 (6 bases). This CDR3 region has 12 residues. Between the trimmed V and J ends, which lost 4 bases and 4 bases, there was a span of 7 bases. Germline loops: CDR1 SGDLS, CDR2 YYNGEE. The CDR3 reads CASSRDSDTQYF. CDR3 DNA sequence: TGTGCCAGCAGCCGGGACTCAGATACGCAGTATTTT.

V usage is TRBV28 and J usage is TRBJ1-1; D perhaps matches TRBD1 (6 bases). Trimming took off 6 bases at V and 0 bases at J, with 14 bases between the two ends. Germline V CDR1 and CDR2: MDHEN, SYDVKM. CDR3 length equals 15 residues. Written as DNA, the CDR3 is TGTGCCAGCAGCGTACTGGACAGAATGAACACTGAAGCTTTCTTT. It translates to CASSVLDRMNTEAFF.

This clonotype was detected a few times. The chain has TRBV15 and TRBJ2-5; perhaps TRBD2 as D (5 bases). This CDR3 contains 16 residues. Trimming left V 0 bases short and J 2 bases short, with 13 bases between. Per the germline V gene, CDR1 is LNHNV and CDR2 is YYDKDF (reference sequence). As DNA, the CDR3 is TGTGCCACCAGCAGAGATGAGGGTGGTAGGCAAGAGACCCAGTACTTC. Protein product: CATSRDEGGRQETQYF.

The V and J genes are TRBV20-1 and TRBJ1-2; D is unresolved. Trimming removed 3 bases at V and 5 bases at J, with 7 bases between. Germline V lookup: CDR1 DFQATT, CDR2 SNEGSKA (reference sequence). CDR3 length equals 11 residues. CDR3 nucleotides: TGCAGTGCTAGGGAGGTATATGGCTACACCTTC. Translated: CSAREVYGYTF.

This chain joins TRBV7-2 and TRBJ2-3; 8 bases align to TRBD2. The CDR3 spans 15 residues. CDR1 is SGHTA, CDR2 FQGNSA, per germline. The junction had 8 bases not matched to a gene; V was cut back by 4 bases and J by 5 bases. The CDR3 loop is CASSSTSGPLDTQYF. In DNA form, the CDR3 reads TGTGCCAGCAGCTCAACTAGCGGACCACTAGATACGCAGTATTTT.

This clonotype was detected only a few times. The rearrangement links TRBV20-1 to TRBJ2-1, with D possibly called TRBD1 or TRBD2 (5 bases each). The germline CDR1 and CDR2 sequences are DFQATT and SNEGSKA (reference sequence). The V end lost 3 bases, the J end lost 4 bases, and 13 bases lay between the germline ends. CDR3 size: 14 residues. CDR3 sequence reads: CSARIRDLYNEQFF. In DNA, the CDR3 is TGCAGTGCTAGGATCCGGGACCTGTACAATGAGCAGTTCTTC.

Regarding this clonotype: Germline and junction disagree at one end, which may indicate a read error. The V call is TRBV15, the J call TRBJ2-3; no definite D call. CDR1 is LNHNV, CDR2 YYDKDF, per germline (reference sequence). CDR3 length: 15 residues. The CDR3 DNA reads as TGTGCCATCAGCAGATCAGTAGGGAGCACAGATACGCAGTATTTT. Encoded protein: CAISRSVGSTDTQYF.

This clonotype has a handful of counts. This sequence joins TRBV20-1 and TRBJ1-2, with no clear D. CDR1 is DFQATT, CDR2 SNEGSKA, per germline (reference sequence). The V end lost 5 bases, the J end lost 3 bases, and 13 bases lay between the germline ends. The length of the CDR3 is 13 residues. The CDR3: CSAGNLGHYGYTF. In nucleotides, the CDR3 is TGCAGTGCTGGAAACTTGGGCCACTATGGCTACACCTTC.

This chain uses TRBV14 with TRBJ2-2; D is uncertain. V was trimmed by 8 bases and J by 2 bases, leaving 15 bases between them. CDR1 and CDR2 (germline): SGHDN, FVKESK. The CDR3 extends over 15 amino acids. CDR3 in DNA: TGTGCCAGCCCGGGCCCTAAGACAAACACCGGGGAGCTGTTTTTT. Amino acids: CASPGPKTNTGELFF. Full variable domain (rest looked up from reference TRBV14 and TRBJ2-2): EAGVTQFPSHSVIEKGQTVTLRCDPISGHDNLYWYRRVMGKEIKFLLHFVKESKQDESGMPNNRFLAERTGGTYSTLKVQPAELEDSGVYFCASPGPKTNTGELFFGEGSRLTVL.

CDR3 sequence: CASSPDRASDEQYF. The CDR3 DNA reads TGTGCCAGCAGCCCCGACAGGGCTTCCGACGAGCAGTACTTC. V and J are TRBV7-9 and TRBJ2-7, with 7 bases aligning to TRBD1. V gave up 5 bases and J gave up 5 bases; unmatched junction bases: 9. This CDR3 is built from 14 residues. CDR1 and CDR2 from the germline V gene are SEHNR and FQNEAQ (reference sequence). Combining the CDR3 with reference TRBV7-9 and TRBJ2-7 gives the whole variable domain DTGVSQNPRHKITKRGQNVTFRCDPISEHNRLYWYRQTLGQGPEFLTYFQNEAQLEKSRLLSDRFSAERPKGSFSTLEIQRTEQGDSAMYLCASSPDRASDEQYFGPGTRLTVT.

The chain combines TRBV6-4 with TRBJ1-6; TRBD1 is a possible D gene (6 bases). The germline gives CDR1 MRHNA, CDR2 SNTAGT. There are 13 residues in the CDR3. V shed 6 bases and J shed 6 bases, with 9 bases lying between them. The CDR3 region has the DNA TGTGCCAGCAGAGGACAGTTTAATTCACCCCTCCACTTT. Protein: CASRGQFNSPLHF.

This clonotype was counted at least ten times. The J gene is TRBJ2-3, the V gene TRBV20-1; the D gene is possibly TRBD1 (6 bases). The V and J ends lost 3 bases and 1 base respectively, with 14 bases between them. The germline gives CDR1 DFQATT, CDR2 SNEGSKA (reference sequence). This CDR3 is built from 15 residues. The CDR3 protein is CSASLQGSGTDTQYF. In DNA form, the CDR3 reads TGCAGTGCTAGCCTACAGGGATCGGGCACAGATACGCAGTATTTT.

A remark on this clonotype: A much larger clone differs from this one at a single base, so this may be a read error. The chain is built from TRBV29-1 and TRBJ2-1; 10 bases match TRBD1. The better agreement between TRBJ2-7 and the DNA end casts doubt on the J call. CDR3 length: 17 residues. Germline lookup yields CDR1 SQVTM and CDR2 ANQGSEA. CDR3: CSVGAGGQGSSYNEQYF. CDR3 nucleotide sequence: TGCAGCGTTGGGGCCGGGGGACAGGGGAGCTCCTACAATGAGCAGTACTTC.

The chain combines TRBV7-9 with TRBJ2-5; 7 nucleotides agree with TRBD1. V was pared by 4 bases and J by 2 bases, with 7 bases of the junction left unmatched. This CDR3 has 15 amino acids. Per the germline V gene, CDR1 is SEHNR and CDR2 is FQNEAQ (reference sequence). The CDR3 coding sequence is TGTGCCAGCAGCTCCTACAGGGGATCTCAAGAGACCCAGTACTTC. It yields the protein CASSSYRGSQETQYF.

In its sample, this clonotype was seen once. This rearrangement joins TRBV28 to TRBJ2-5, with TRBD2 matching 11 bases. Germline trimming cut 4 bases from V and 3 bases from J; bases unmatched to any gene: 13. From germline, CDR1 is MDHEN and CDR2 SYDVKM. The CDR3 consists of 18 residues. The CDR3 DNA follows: TGTGCCAGCAGTTGGCGGTCTAGCGGGAGGAACCCAGAAGAGACCCAGTACTTC. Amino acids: CASSWRSSGRNPEETQYF.

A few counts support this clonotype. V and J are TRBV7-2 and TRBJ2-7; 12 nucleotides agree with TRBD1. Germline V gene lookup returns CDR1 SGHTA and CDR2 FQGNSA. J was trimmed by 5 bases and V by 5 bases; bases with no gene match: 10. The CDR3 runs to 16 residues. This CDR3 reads CASSDTPGTGGDEQYF. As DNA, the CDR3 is TGTGCCAGCAGCGATACACCCGGGACAGGGGGCGACGAGCAGTACTTC.